Listed here is a single TCR beta chain. The missing CDR3 end, 3 residues past where the read stops, is filled in from the germline J gene. The data stem from a study of T cells in women clearing cervical HPV infection. Study-level information: Case blood was drawn when the lesion was first found; control blood after infection became undetectable.

CDR1 and CDR2 from the germline V gene are DFQATT and SNEGSKA (reference sequence). V gave up 0 bases and J gave up 3 bases, with 15 bases separating them. The CDR3 contains 15 residues. Produced via immunoSEQ multiplex PCR; TCRdb's table is partial and in-frame only. The data include roughly 22,000 clones; the top ten clones carry 3.3%. All participants had a single incident cervical HPV16 infection, and prevalent HPV16 infections were excluded. Dot-blot hybridization genotyped cervical HPV amplified with MY09/MY11 PCR. This clonotype originated in a woman between 18 and 70 years old with a cervical HPV16 infection that either progressed to CIN3+ or cleared (not recorded which). This chain links TRBV20-1 with TRBJ2-7; D gene uncertain. The sequenced material came from blood buffy coat. The CDR3: CSARDSFDRLYEQYF. CDR3 DNA, as far as it was read: TGCAGTGCTAGAGATTCTTTCGACCGACTCTACGAG.